This TCR beta chain was found in a study of T cells in Graves' hyperthyroidism and ophthalmopathy (dated by TCRdb to 2018 to 2020). In terms of the full investigation: Peripheral blood was collected at initial diagnosis, before any treatment. In addition, the study compared T-cell repertoires in thyroid tissue and in blood from several Graves' hyperthyroidism patients. A discovery cohort of approximately 100 patients, approximately 45 with Graves' ophthalmopathy and 55 to 60 with stable Graves' hyperthyroidism, was used to find distinguishing TCR V-J signatures. After blood sampling, hyperthyroidism patients were treated with methimazole at a starting dose of 30 mg daily, and ophthalmopathy patients were treated with high-dose intravenous methylprednisolone. Prospective prediction of ophthalmopathy was tested in an independent validation cohort of some 20 hyperthyroidism patients and 15 to 17 patients who later progressed to ophthalmopathy. TCR Vbeta CDR3 sequencing of 130 to 150 peripheral blood samples (over 40 ophthalmopathy, some 75 hyperthyroidism and roughly 17 progressor patients) is reported in the paper. The 100 discovery patients were randomly split 7:3 into training and test sets. Here is what the overall study found, with its caveats: Sample size was not statistically predetermined, and blinding of investigators to group allocation was not performed. Most expanded thyroid clonotypes (frequency above 0.001) were also found in blood, which suggests that blood repertoires may mirror thyroid immune responses. A 13 V-J signature model separated ophthalmopathy from stable hyperthyroidism, with approximately 87% sensitivity and around 84% specificity in cross-validation and 80%/75% in testing. In validation, the model predicted progression to ophthalmopathy a median of about 5.9 months before onset, with approximately 68% sensitivity and about 72% specificity.

Sequences SGHVS (CDR1) and FQNEAQ (CDR2) are obtained from the germline V gene. CDR3 length: 16 amino acids, cysteine to phenylalanine. Of all the DNA, just the CDR3 is kept, 48 bases in frame from base 1. V lost 4 bases and J lost 0 bases, and the count of bases not matched to a germline gene is 8. Graves' hyperthyroidism was defined as stable when no progression to ophthalmopathy occurred over 18 months of follow-up. The hyperthyroidism patients were between 18 and 65 years old and newly diagnosed, with a disease duration of less than 2 months. Patients with uncontrolled infections, other autoimmune diseases, pregnancy or lactation were excluded. Diagnoses were established on the basis of clinical symptoms, serum thyroxine and TRAb, thyroid ultrasound, and orbital computed tomography. PBMCs were isolated from about 9 ml of fresh peripheral blood by Ficoll-Paque density gradient centrifugation. Total RNA was extracted with Trizol reagent, and quality was checked on an Agilent 2100 Bioanalyzer.

About this clonotype itself: Its antigen is currently not known. The input lacks base qualities; no much larger clone sits a single base away.

The TCR beta CDR3 regions were amplified from the RNA transcripts. A first-round RT-PCR of the TCR CDR3 used the HTBI primer set with the Qiagen OneStep RT-PCR kit. The libraries were constructed in a second round of multiplex PCR and then size-selected and purified. Paired-end sequencing of the libraries was performed with 100 bp reads on an Illumina HiSeq2000. The source study handled its data this way. SOAPnuke was used to process the raw data, with reads discarded if the reads contained adapters or uncalled bases, had a mean Phred below 15, or lacked an exact constant-primer or identifier match. COPE v1.2.5 was used to merge high-quality paired reads, and clonotypes were defined as unique nucleotide sequences. MiTCR v1.1 was used to align clonotypes to the IMGT TRBV, TRBD and TRBJ reference segments. Only V-J combinations with frequency above 0.0001, covering 99% to 99.2% of repertoires, were analysed. A TCS score was defined as the ratio of F50 (clonal expansion) to E x V (chaos), with BLOSUM62-based TCRdist applied between CDR3 peptides within each V-J. Welch's t-statistics and random forest reduced fewer than 600 V-J features to about 13, which were used in a naive Bayes classifier (R e1071). The similarity between thyroid and blood repertoires was quantified using the Morisita-Horn index. TCRdb itself trimmed the public reads at Q25 with fastp, ran MiXCR and retained productive beta chains. Each record represents a unique CDR3 protein, reported with the most common genes and DNA among its rows. These V and J calls rely on TCRdb rather than the paper's analysis. For this sample there are about 840,000 distinct CDR3 sequences; approximately 40% appear just once. More than 7% of the sample belongs to the ten largest clones.

The receptor was derived from a young man with Graves' hyperthyroidism. In this chain, TRBV7-8 is recombined with TRBJ2-7, with 8 bases in between that match TRBD2. Sample: blood. The nucleotides are TGTGCCAGCAGCTCGTTACTAGCGGAAAGCTCCTACGAGCAGTACTTC. Translation gives CASSSLLAESSYEQYF.